Sequencing of this T cell receptor beta chain was carried out in a study of tumor-infiltrating lymphocytes in localized non-small cell lung cancer. Study-wide results and limits: Not all patients were TCR sequenced, owing to tissue quantity. Tumor T-cell fraction from TCR sequencing was not associated with recurrence-free survival (p = 0.61). Different pieces of the same tissue went to different assays, confounding technical variation with intratumor heterogeneity. Higher tumor T cell infiltration than in uninvolved lung was supported by TCRbeta sequencing.

Germline V gives CDR1 MNHNS, CDR2 SASEGT. The CDR3 has 16 amino acids. Trimming removed 0 bases from V and 4 bases from J, with 13 bases in between. Comment on this clone: Its antigen is still unknown.

Measured with immunoSEQ multiplex PCR; TCRdb has only the in-frame clones, and not every one. The table shows about 15,000 clones, with more than 65% occurring only once. The sequenced material came from lung tumor tissue. The chain carries TRBV6-1 and TRBJ2-1; unclear D gene. The receptor comes from a human donor with non-small cell lung cancer. CDR3 sequence: CASSEADLEPYNEQFF. The CDR3 DNA is TGTGCCAGCAGTGAAGCCGACCTAGAACCTTACAATGAGCAGTTCTTC.